This T cell receptor (beta chain) was sequenced for a study of T cell changes during pregnancy in multiple sclerosis. Sequenced by immunoSEQ multiplex PCR; TCRdb stores in-frame clones only, minus some. The sample includes about 38,000 clones, 90% of them seen just once. Trimming left V 8 bases short and J 1 base short, with 20 bases between. The CDR3 runs 16 residues. CDR1 and CDR2 (germline): SNHLY, FYNNEI. This specimen consisted of CD4+ T cells from peripheral blood mononuclear cells, obtained in the second trimester of pregnancy. This chain links TRBV2 with TRBJ1-1, with D perhaps matching TRBD1 (6 bases). The TCR was taken from a female donor with multiple sclerosis, enrolled in a pregnancy study. Here the CDR3 DNA reads TGTGCCAGCGGGGGGGGGCAAGAGGGGTGGAACACTGAAGCTTTCTTT. This codes for CASGGGQEGWNTEAFF.